This TCR beta chain was recorded in a study of T cells in Graves' hyperthyroidism and ophthalmopathy. Study summary: Once the initial diagnosis was made, peripheral blood was obtained before any treatment. Whole-study findings and limits: Ophthalmopathy was distinguished from stable hyperthyroidism by 13 V-J signatures.

Germline V CDR1 and CDR2: KGHSH, LQKENI. The CDR3 is 14 amino acids. V lost 0 bases and J lost 10, with 13 bases in between. This clonotype was recorded many times. Its antigen is unknown. Extraction of PBMCs used approximately 10 ml of fresh peripheral blood. TCR beta CDR3 regions were amplified from RNA. First-round RT-PCR with HTBI primers amplified the TCR CDR3 region. TCRdb itself ran the multiplex PCR reads through MiXCR, one entry per CDR3 protein. The sample carries under 450,000 distinct CDR3 sequences, less than 20% recorded once. This rearrangement joins TRBV18 to TRBJ2-1; a weak D match, TRBD2 (6 bases). The sample comprised blood. The clonotype originates from a woman younger than 30 with Graves' hyperthyroidism. CDR3 DNA sequence: TGTGCCAGCTCACCACCGTGGGGGGTCGTGGAGCAGTTCTTC. It is translated as CASSPPWGVVEQFF.